The entry below gives a single TCR beta chain sequence along with its context. Germline V gene data show CDR1 as SGHDN and CDR2 as FVKESK. J was trimmed by 2 bases and V by 4 bases; bases with no gene match: 11. The CDR3 is 17 residues long. This record comes from a study of shared T cell receptors in the human thymus. Produced via immunoSEQ multiplex PCR; TCRdb's table is partial and in-frame only. The table lists 650,000 to 950,000 clones, around 85% of them singletons, with roughly 0.01% in the top ten. These records were also assigned to another study, of human thymus T cells. That study adds: Each of the donors was a healthy Finnish infant who was undergoing open corrective cardiac surgery for congenital heart defects. Thymic material originated from resections removed in the course of corrective heart surgery. V and J genes seemed to be used with bias in thymic and blood repertoires. Related research described strongly overlapping thymic repertoires in unrelated people.

V gene TRBV14 combines with J gene TRBJ1-1; the match to TRBD1 covers 9 bases. The clonotype was recovered from a girl less than two years old with a congenital heart defect. The sample consisted of thymocytes. The CDR3 loop reads CASSPHGDRVFNTEAFF. The CDR3 DNA reads as TGTGCCAGCAGCCCGCATGGGGACAGGGTATTTAACACTGAAGCTTTCTTT.